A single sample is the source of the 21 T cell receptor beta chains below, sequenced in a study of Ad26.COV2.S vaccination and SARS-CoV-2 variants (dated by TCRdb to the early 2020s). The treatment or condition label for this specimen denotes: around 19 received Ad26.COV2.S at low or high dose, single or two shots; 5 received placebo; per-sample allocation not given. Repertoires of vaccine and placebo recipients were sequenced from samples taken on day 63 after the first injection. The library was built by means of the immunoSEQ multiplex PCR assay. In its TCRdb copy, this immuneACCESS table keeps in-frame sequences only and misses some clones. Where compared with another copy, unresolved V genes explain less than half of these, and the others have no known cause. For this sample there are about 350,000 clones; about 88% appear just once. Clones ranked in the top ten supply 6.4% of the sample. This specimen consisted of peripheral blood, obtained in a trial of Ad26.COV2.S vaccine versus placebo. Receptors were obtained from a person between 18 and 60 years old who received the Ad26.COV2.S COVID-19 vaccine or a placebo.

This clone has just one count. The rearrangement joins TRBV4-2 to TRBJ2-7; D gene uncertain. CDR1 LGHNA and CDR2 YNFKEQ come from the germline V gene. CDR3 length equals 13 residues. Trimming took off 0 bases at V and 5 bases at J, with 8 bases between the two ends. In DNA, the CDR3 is TGTGCCAGCAGCCAAGATGTTGGGGACGAGCAGTACTTC. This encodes CASSQDVGDEQYF.

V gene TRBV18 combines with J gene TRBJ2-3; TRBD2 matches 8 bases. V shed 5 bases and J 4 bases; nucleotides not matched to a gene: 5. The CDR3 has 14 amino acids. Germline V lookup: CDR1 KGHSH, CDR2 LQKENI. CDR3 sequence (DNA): TGTGCCAGCTCATCAAGCGGGAGTTCAGATACGCAGTATTTT. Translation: CASSSSGSSDTQYF.

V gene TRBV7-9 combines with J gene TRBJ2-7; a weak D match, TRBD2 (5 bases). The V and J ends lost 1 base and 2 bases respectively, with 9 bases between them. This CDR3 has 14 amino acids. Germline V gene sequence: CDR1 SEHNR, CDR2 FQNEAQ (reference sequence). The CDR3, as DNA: TGTGCCAGCAGCTTAGTCGAGACTACCTACGAGCAGTACTTC. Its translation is CASSLVETTYEQYF.

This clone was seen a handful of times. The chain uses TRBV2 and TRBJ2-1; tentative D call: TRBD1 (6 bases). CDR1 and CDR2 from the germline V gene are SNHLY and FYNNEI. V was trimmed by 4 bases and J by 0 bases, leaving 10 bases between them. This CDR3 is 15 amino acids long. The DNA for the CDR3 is TGTGCCAGCAGTGGCGACAGGAGCTCCTACAATGAGCAGTTCTTC. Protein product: CASSGDRSSYNEQFF.

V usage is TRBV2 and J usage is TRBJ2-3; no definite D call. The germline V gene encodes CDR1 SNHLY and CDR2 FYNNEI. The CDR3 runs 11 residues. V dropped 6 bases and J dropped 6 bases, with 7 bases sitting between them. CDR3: CASSSFDTQYF. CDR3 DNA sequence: TGTGCCAGCAGCTCGTTTGATACGCAGTATTTT.

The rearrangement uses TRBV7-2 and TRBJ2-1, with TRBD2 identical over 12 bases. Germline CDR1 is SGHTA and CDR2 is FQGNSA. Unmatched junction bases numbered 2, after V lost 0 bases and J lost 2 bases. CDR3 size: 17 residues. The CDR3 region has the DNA TGTGCCAGCAGCTTAGCGGCTAGCGGGGGGGCCTACAATGAGCAGTTCTTC. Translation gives CASSLAASGGAYNEQFF.

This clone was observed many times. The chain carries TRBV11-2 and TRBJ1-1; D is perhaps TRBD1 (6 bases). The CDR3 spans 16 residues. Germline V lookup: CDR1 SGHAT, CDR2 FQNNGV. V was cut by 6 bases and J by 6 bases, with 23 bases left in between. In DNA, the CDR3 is TGTGCCAGCAGTTTTAAGGGCGGACCAGGGGTCCCTGAAGCTTTCTTT. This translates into CASSFKGGPGVPEAFF.

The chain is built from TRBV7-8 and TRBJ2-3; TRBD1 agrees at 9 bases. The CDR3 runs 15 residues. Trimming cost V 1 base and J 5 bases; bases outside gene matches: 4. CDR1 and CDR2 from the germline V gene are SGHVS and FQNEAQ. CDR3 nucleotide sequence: TGTGCCAGCAGCTTAGGGGGACAGGGTCTAGATACGCAGTATTTT. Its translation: CASSLGGQGLDTQYF.

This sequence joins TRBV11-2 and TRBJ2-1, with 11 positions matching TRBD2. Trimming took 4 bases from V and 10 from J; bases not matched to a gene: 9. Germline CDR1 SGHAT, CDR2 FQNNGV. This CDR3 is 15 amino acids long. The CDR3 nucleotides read TGTGCCAGCAGCTCGCTAGCGGGAGGAGGAGGCGAGCAGTTCTTC. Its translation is CASSSLAGGGGEQFF.

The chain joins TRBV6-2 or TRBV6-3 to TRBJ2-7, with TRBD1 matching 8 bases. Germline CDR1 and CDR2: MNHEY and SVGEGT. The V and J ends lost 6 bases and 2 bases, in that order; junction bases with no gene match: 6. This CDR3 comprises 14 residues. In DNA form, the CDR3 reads TGTGCCAGCAGCCGCAGGGGGCCCACCTACGAGCAGTACTTC. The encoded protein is CASSRRGPTYEQYF.

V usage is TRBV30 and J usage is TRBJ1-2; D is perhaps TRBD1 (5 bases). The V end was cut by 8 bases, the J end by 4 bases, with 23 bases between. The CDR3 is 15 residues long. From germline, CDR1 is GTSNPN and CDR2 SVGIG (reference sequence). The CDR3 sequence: CAVKGPSPRSYGYTF. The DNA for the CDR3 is TGTGCCGTAAAGGGGCCCAGCCCAAGGTCCTATGGCTACACCTTC.

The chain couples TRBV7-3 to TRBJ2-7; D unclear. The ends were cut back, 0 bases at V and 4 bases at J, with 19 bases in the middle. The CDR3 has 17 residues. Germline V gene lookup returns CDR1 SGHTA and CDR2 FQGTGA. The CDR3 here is CASSLTPPTLAGYEQYF. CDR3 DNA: TGTGCCAGCAGCTTAACCCCACCCACTCTCGCTGGTTACGAGCAGTACTTC.

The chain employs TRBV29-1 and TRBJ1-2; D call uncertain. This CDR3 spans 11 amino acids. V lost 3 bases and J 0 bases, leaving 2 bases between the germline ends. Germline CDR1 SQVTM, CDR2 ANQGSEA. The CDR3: CSVEANYGYTF. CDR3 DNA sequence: TGCAGCGTTGAGGCTAACTATGGCTACACCTTC. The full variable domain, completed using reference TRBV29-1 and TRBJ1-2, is SAVISQKPSRDICQRGTSLTIQCQVDSQVTMMFWYRQQPGQSLTLIATANQGSEATYESGFVIDKFPISRPNLTFSTLTVSNMSPEDSSIYLCSVEANYGYTFGSGTRLTVV.

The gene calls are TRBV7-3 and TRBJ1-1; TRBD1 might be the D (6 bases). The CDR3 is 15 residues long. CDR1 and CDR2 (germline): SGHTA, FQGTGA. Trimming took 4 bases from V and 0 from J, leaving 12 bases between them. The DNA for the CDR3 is TGTGCCAGCAGCTCCCGACAGGTTATGAACACTGAAGCTTTCTTT. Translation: CASSSRQVMNTEAFF.

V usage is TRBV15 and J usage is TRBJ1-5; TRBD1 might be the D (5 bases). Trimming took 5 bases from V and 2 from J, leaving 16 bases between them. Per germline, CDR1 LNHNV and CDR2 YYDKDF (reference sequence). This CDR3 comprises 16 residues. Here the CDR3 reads CATSGDNGGGNQPQHF. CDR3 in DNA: TGTGCCACCAGCGGCGACAATGGGGGAGGCAATCAGCCCCAGCATTTT. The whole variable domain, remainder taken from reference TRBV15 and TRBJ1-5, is DAMVIQNPRYQVTQFGKPVTLSCSQTLNHNVMYWYQQKSSQAPKLLFHYYDKDFNNEADTPDNFQSRRPNTSFCFLDIRSPGLGDTAMYLCATSGDNGGGNQPQHFGDGTRLSIL.

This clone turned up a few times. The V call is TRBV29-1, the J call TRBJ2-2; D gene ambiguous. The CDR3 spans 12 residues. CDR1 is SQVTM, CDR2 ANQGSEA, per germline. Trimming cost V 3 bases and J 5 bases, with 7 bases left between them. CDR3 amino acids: CSVDEATGELFF. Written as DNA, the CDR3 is TGCAGCGTTGACGAAGCGACCGGGGAGCTGTTTTTT.

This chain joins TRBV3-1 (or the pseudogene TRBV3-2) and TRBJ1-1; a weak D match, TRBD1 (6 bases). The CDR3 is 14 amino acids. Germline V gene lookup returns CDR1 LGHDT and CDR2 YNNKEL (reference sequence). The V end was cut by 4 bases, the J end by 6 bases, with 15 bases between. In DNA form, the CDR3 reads TGTGCCAGCAGCCTGGGGGCGAGTTTAGCTGAAGCTTTCTTT. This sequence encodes CASSLGASLAEAFF.

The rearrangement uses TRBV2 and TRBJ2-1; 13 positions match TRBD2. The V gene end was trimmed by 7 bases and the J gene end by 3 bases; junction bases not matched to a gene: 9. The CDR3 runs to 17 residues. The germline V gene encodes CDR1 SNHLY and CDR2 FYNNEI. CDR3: CASKGPGTSGVYNEQFF. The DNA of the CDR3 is TGTGCCAGCAAAGGCCCTGGGACTAGCGGGGTCTACAATGAGCAGTTCTTC.

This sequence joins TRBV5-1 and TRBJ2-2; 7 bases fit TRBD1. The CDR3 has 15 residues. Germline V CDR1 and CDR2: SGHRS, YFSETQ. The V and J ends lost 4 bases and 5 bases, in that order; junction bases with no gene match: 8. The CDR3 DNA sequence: TGCGCCAGCAGCCATGACAGGGTGGATACCGGGGAGCTGTTTTTT. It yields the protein CASSHDRVDTGELFF.

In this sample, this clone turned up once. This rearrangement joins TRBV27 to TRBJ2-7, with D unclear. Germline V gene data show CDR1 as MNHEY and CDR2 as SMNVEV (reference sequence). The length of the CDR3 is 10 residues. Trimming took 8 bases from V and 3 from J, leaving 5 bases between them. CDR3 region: CASGNYEQYF. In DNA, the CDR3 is TGTGCCAGCGGCAACTACGAGCAGTACTTC.

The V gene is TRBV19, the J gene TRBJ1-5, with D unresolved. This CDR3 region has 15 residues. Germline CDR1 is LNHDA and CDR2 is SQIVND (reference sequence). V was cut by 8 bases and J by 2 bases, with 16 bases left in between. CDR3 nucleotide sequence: TGTGCCAGTGCTTTACGGCCCGGAGGCAATCAGCCCCAGCATTTT. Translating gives CASALRPGGNQPQHF. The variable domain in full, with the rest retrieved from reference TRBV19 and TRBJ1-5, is DGGITQSPKYLFRKEGQNVTLSCEQNLNHDAMYWYRQDPGQGLRLIYYSQIVNDFQKGDIAEGYSVSREKKESFPLTVTSAQKNPTAFYLCASALRPGGNQPQHFGDGTRLSIL.